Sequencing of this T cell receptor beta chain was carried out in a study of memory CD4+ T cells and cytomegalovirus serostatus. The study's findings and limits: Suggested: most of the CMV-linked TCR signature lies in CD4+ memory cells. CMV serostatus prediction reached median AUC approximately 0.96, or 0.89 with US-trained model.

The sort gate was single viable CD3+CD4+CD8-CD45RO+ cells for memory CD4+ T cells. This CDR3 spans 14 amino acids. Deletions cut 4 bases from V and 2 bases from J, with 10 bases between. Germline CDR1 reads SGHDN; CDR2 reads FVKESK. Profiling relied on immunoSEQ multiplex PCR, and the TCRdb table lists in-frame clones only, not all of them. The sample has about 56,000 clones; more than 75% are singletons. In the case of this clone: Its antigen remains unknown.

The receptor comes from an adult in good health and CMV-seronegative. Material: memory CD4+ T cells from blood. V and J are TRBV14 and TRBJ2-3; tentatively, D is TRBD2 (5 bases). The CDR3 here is CASSRGFVTDTQYF. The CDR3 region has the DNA TGTGCCAGCAGCCGAGGGTTTGTCACAGATACGCAGTATTTT.